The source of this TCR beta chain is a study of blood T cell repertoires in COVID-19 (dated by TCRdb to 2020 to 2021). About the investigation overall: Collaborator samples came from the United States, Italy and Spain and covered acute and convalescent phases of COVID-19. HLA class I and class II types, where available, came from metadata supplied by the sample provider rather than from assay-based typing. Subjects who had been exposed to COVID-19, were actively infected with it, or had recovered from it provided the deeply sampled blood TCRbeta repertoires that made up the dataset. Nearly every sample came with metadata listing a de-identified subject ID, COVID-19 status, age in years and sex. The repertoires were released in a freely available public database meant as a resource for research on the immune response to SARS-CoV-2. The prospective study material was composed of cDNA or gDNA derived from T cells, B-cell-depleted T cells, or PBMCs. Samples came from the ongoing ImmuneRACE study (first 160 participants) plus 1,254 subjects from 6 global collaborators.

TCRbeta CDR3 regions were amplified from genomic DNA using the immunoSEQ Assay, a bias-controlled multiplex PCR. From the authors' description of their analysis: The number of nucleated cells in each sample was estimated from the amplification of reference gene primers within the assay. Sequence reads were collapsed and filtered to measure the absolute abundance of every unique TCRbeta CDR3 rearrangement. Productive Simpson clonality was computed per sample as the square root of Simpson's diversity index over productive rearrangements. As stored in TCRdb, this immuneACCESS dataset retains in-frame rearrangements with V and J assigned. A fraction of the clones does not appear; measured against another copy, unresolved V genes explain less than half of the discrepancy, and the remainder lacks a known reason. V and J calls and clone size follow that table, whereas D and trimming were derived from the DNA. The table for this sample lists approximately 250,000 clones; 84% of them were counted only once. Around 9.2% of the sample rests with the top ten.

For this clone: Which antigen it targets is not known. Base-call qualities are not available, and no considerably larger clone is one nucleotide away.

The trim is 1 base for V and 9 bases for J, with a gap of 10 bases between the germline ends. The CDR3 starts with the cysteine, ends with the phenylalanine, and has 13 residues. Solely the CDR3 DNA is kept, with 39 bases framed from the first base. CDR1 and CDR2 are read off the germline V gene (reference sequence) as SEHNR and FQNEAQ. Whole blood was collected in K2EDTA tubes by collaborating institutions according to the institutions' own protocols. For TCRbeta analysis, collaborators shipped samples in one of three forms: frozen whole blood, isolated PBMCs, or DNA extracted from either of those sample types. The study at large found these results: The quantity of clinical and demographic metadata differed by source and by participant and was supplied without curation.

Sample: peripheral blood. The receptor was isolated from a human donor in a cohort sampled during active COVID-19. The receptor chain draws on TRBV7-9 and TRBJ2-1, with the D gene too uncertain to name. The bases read TGTGCCAGCAGCTTAGTTGTTGCGAGTGAGCAGTTCTTC. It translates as CASSLVVASEQFF.